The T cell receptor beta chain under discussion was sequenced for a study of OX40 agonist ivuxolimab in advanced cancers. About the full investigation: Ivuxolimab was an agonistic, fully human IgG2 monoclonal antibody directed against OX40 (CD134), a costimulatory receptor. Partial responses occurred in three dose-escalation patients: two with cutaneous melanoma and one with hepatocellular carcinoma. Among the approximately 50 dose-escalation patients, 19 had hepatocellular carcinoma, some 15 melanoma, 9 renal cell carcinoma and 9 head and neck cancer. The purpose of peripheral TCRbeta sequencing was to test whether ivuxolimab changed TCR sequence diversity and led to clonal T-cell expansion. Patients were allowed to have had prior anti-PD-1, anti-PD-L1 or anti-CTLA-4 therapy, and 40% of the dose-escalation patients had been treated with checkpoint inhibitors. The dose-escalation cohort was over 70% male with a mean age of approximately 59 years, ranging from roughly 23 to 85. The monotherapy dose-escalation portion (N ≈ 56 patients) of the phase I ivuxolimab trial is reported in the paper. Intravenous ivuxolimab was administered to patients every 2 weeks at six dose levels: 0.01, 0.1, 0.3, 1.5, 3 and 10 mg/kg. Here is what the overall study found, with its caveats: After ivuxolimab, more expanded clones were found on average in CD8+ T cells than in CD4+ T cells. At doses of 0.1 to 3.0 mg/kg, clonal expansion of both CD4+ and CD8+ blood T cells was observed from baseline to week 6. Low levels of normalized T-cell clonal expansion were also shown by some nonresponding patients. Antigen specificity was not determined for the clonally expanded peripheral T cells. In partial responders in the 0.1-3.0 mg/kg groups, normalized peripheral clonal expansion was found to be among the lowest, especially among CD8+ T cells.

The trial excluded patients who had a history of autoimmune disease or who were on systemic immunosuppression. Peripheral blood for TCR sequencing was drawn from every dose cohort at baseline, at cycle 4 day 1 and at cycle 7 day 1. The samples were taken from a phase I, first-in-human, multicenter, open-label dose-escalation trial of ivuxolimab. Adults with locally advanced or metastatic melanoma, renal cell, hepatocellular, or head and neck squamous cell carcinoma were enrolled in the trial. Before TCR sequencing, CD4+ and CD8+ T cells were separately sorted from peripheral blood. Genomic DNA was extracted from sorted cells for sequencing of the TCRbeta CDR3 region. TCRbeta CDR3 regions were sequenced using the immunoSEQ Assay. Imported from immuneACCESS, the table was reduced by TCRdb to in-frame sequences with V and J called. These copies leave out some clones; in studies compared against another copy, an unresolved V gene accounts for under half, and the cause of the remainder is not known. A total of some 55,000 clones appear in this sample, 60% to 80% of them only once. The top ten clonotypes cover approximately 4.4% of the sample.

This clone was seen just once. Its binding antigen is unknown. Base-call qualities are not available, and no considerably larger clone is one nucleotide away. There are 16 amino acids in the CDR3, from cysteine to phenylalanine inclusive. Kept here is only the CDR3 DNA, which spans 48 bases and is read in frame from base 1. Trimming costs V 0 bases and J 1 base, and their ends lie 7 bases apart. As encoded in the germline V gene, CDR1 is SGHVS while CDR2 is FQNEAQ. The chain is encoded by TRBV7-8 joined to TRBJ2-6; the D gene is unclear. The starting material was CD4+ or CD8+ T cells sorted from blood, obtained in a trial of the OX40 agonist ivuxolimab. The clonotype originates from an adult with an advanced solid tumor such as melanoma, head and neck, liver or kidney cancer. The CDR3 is CASSLARSSGANVLTF. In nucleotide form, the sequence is TGTGCCAGCAGCTTAGCCCGGAGTTCTGGGGCCAACGTCCTGACTTTC.